One T cell receptor (beta chain) is described in this entry. This sample is part of a study of blood T cell repertoires in COVID-19. About the research overall: The United States, Italy and Spain provided the acute and convalescent COVID-19 samples. PBMCs, B-cell-depleted T cells, or T cells provided the cDNA or gDNA that made up the material.

CDR1 and CDR2 from the germline V gene are LNHDA and SQIVND (reference sequence). This CDR3 is 13 amino acids long. Trimming stripped 4 bases from V and 0 bases from J, with 6 bases between. Under the authors' procedure: Estimation of nucleated cell counts was performed using reference gene primer amplification. Sequencing was performed with immunoSEQ multiplex PCR; in TCRdb, only in-frame clones are kept and a portion is missing. V and J calls and clone size are as listed in that table; D and trimming were resolved from the DNA. The repertoire holds some 70,000 clones, with over 75% as singletons. The sequencing sample was made of peripheral blood. V gene TRBV19 combines with J gene TRBJ1-2; D call uncertain. This receptor was taken from a man between 45 and 60 years old with acute or convalescent COVID-19. For the CDR3, the DNA is TGTGCCAGTAGTAAGACTGCTAACTATGGCTACACCTTC. Its protein is CASSKTANYGYTF.